These 27 T cell receptor beta chains share one sample of origin, sequenced in a study of blood T cell repertoires in COVID-19. Measured with immunoSEQ multiplex PCR; TCRdb has only the in-frame clones, and not every one. The table records hundreds of thousands of clones, 70% to 90% of them present only once. Sequencing was carried out using peripheral blood. The origin of the receptors is a woman aged 25 to 39 with active or convalescent COVID-19.

This chain joins TRBV11-2 and TRBJ2-1; TRBD2 aligns across 11 bases. The V and J ends lost 4 bases and 4 bases, in that order; junction bases with no gene match: 12. The V gene's germline CDR1 is SGHAT and CDR2 FQNNGV. This CDR3 comprises 18 residues. The CDR3 DNA follows: TGTGCCAGCAGCTCCATTCCACCCGGGACTAGCGGTTACAATGAGCAGTTCTTC. Translated: CASSSIPPGTSGYNEQFF.

This clone appeared once. CDR3 loop: CASSPSGNTEAFF. CDR3 in DNA: TGTGCCAGCAGCCCTAGTGGAAACACTGAAGCTTTCTTT. The rearrangement uses TRBV3-1 (or the pseudogene TRBV3-2) and TRBJ1-1; D is unclear. The CDR3 is 13 amino acids. V was cut by 4 bases and J by 2 bases, with 8 bases left in between. Per germline, CDR1 LGHDT and CDR2 YNNKEL (reference sequence).

This sequence joins TRBV5-1 and TRBJ2-7, with 7 bases fitting TRBD1. V shed 4 bases, J shed 2 bases, and the junction held 3 bases outside the gene matches. Germline V gene lookup returns CDR1 SGHRS and CDR2 YFSETQ. The CDR3 extends over 13 amino acids. The CDR3 coding sequence is TGCGCCAGCAGCACTACAGGGGCCTACGAGCAGTACTTC. It yields the protein CASSTTGAYEQYF.

The rearrangement uses TRBV6-5 and TRBJ2-6; 7 bases line up with TRBD2. The V gene's germline CDR1 is MNHEY and CDR2 SVGAGI. V gave up 7 bases and J gave up 4 bases; unmatched junction bases: 7. CDR3 length: 15 amino acids. Written as DNA, the CDR3 is TGTGCCAGCACTCCCGGGGGGTACGGGGCCAACGTCCTGACTTTC. It is translated as CASTPGGYGANVLTF.

The table lists this clone with a few counts. The chain has TRBV29-1 and TRBJ2-2, with TRBD1 matching over 7 bases. Germline assignment: CDR1 SQVTM and CDR2 ANQGSEA. V lost 6 bases, J lost 6 bases, and 13 bases stayed unmatched. The CDR3 runs 15 residues. The CDR3 DNA follows: TGCAGCGTCCGGGGACAGTCGGCTGACGCCGGGGAGCTGTTTTTT. It yields the protein CSVRGQSADAGELFF.

CDR3 coding DNA: TGCGCCAGCAGCCAACTCCGGGGCAATCAGCCCCAGCATTTT. The encoded protein is CASSQLRGNQPQHF. The J gene is TRBJ1-5, the V gene TRBV4-1; no definite D call. Between the trimmed V and J ends, which lost 2 bases and 2 bases, there was a span of 7 bases. Looked up from germline, CDR1 is MGHRA and CDR2 is YSYEKL. This CDR3 spans 14 amino acids.

J is TRBJ2-1 and V is TRBV2; D is undetermined. Deletions cut 7 bases from V and 9 bases from J, with 13 bases between. Germline CDR1 and CDR2: SNHLY and FYNNEI. CDR3 length equals 12 residues. The CDR3 loop reads CASTNPSAEQFF. The DNA of the CDR3 is TGTGCCAGCACCAACCCTAGTGCTGAGCAGTTCTTC.

This chain connects TRBV5-1 to TRBJ1-2; 7 bases are shared with TRBD1. The V gene's germline CDR1 is SGHRS and CDR2 YFSETQ. The CDR3 covers 15 residues. J was trimmed by 3 bases and V by 0 bases; bases with no gene match: 5. CDR3 nucleotide sequence: TGCGCCAGCAGCTTGGAGGGGGCAGGGGACTATGGCTACACCTTC. It encodes CASSLEGAGDYGYTF.

The chain recombines TRBV27 with TRBJ1-2; a weak D match, TRBD1 (5 bases). The CDR3 runs to 16 residues. Trimming stripped 5 bases from V and 2 bases from J, with 18 bases between. CDR1 MNHEY and CDR2 SMNVEV come from the germline V gene (reference sequence). The CDR3 nucleotides are TGTGCCAGCAGTCCACTCGGATCGGGACTAAACTATGGCTACACCTTC. Its protein product is CASSPLGSGLNYGYTF.

This rearrangement joins TRBV4-2 to TRBJ2-7; weak D call: TRBD1 (5 bases). The germline V and J ends were trimmed by 1 base and 2 bases, with 12 bases remaining between them. CDR3 length: 15 residues. Germline V lookup: CDR1 LGHNA, CDR2 YNFKEQ. As DNA, the CDR3 is TGTGCCAGCAGCCAAGCGGCAGGGTCCCCCTACGAGCAGTACTTC. Translating it yields CASSQAAGSPYEQYF.

The gene calls are TRBV10-1 and TRBJ1-3; D gene ambiguous. V was cut by 3 bases and J by 0 bases, with 3 bases left in between. From germline, CDR1 is WNHNN and CDR2 SYGVQD (reference sequence). The CDR3 has 13 amino acids. DNA for the CDR3: TGCGCCAGCAGTGACAGCTCTGGAAACACCATATATTTT. The encoded protein is CASSDSSGNTIYF.

This chain links TRBV5-6 with TRBJ2-3, with a tentative D call TRBD2 (6 bases). Per germline, CDR1 SGHDT and CDR2 YYEEEE. V gave up 0 bases and J gave up 3 bases, with 11 bases separating them. The CDR3 is 15 residues long. This CDR3 is CASSLGGTGTDTQYF. Written as DNA, the CDR3 is TGTGCCAGCAGCTTGGGCGGGACGGGTACAGATACGCAGTATTTT.

V is TRBV5-4 and J is TRBJ2-3; 7 bases match TRBD2. This CDR3 region has 20 residues. Germline V gives CDR1 SGHNT, CDR2 YYREEE (reference sequence). Trimming removed 2 bases from V and 3 bases from J; junction bases left unmatched: 21. The DNA for the CDR3 is TGTGCCAGCAGCTTTATAGGGGAGTGGGCGGGGGATATTCGTACAGATACGCAGTATTTT. This gives the protein CASSFIGEWAGDIRTDTQYF.

This chain joins TRBV6-5 and TRBJ2-5; weak D call: TRBD2 (5 bases). Germline CDR1 reads MNHEY; CDR2 reads SVGAGI. With 6 bases removed from V and 2 bases from J, the gap between germline ends came to 13 bases. The CDR3 contains 14 residues. CDR3 residues: CASRISAAQETQYF. CDR3 in DNA: TGTGCCAGCAGAATTAGCGCAGCGCAAGAGACCCAGTACTTC.

CDR3 DNA: TGTGCCAGTAGTATTTCCCCCTCGGACATATTTAACTATGGCTACACCTTC. Its translation is CASSISPSDIFNYGYTF. The chain joins TRBV19 to TRBJ1-2; possibly TRBD1 for D (5 bases). The V gene's germline CDR1 is LNHDA and CDR2 SQIVND (reference sequence). V was clipped by 3 bases and J by 1 base, with 18 bases between them. There are 17 residues in the CDR3.

The genes are TRBV27 and TRBJ2-7, with TRBD2 matching over 8 bases. Germline CDR1 and CDR2: MNHEY and SMNVEV (reference sequence). The CDR3 extends over 15 amino acids. V shed 3 bases, J shed 2 bases, and the junction held 6 bases outside the gene matches. CDR3 loop: CASSFGSGNPYEQYF. In nucleotides, the CDR3 is TGTGCCAGCAGTTTCGGTAGCGGGAACCCCTACGAGCAGTACTTC.

Note on this clone: The same CDR3 can be traced to other DNA sequences in this sample. The V and J genes are TRBV27 and TRBJ1-2; D is perhaps TRBD1 (5 bases). Trimming left V 5 bases short and J 5 bases short, with 12 bases between. The CDR3 is 13 amino acids. In germline, CDR1 is MNHEY, CDR2 SMNVEV (reference sequence). The CDR3 DNA reads as TGTGCCAGCAGTCGAGACAGCTTTTATGGCTACACCTTC. This sequence encodes CASSRDSFYGYTF.

This clone occurred once. This chain connects TRBV5-1 to TRBJ1-4; D remains ambiguous. Germline V gives CDR1 SGHRS, CDR2 YFSETQ. The CDR3 sequence is 16 residues long. Trimming took 2 bases from V and 0 from J, leaving 11 bases between them. The CDR3 coding sequence is TGCGCCAGCAGCTTTGGTACACCTTCAACTAATGAAAAACTGTTTTTT. Encoded protein: CASSFGTPSTNEKLFF.

To note about this clone: This specimen includes other DNA sequences encoding the same CDR3. CDR3 DNA: TGTGCCAGCTCACCGAGTAATGAAAAACTGTTTTTT. This encodes CASSPSNEKLFF. The chain employs TRBV18 and TRBJ1-4, with D hard to call. Germline-derived CDR1 and CDR2 are KGHSH and LQKENI. V lost 3 bases, J lost 4 bases, and 3 bases lay in between. CDR3 length equals 12 residues.

This clone has only one observation. The rearrangement links TRBV12-2 to TRBJ2-2; the table's D call of TRBD2 was not tested on the DNA. TRBV12-2 is labeled a pseudogene. This CDR3 has 17 residues. CDR3 coding DNA: TGTGCAAGTCGCTCACTAGCGGGGACTGCGAACACCGGGGAGCTGTTTTTT. Its protein is CASRSLAGTANTGELFF.

The V call is TRBV29-1, the J call TRBJ1-1, with TRBD1 as a possible D gene (5 bases). The V gene lost 4 bases and the J gene lost 1 base, with 7 bases spanning the gap. CDR1 and CDR2 (germline): SQVTM, ANQGSEA. The CDR3 spans 12 residues. This chain's CDR3 is CSVGTQNTEAFF. The CDR3 region has the DNA TGCAGCGTTGGGACACAGAACACTGAAGCTTTCTTT.

As regards this clone: Other DNA sequences in this sample translate to the same CDR3. The rearrangement joins TRBV3-1 (or the pseudogene TRBV3-2) to TRBJ2-7; TRBD1 aligns across 10 bases. Germline values: CDR1 LGHDT, CDR2 YNNKEL (reference sequence). There are 15 residues in the CDR3. After removal of 3 bases from V and 3 bases from J, the junction contained 5 bases not matched to a gene. In DNA, the CDR3 is TGTGCCAGCAGCCAGGGAGACAGGGGGCTCTACGAGCAGTACTTC. This gives the protein CASSQGDRGLYEQYF.

The chain joins TRBV27 to TRBJ1-5; TRBD1 agrees at 12 bases. The CDR3 extends over 14 amino acids. CDR1 and CDR2 (germline): MNHEY, SMNVEV (reference sequence). Losses at the gene ends were 9 bases for V and 7 bases for J; bases not matched to a gene: 7. The CDR3 is CARLPGQGAQPQHF. CDR3 coding DNA: TGTGCCAGATTACCGGGACAGGGGGCCCAGCCCCAGCATTTT.

J is TRBJ2-3 and V is TRBV3-1 (or the pseudogene TRBV3-2), with no clear D. The V end was cut by 4 bases, the J end by 6 bases, with 8 bases between. CDR1 is LGHDT, CDR2 YNNKEL, per germline (reference sequence). The CDR3 is 12 residues long. The CDR3 DNA sequence: TGTGCCAGCAGCCCCGAACTGGATACGCAGTATTTT. This sequence encodes CASSPELDTQYF.

This clone was detected only a few times. The chain combines TRBV7-2 with TRBJ2-4, with a weak D call TRBD1 (5 bases). The CDR3 loop spans 13 amino acids. Germline CDR1 is SGHTA and CDR2 is FQGNSA. Trimming shortened V by 0 bases and J by 13 bases, and 13 bases separated the two germline ends. CDR3 bases: TGTGCCAGCAGCTTAGCTACGACAGAGTTCCAGTACTTC. Translating gives CASSLATTEFQYF.

This clone was observed a few times. The rearrangement links TRBV6-5 to TRBJ2-4; weak D call: TRBD1 (7 bases). This CDR3 is 15 amino acids long. Trimming pared 5 bases from V and 0 bases from J, leaving 11 bases between. Per germline, CDR1 MNHEY and CDR2 SVGAGI. In nucleotides, the CDR3 is TGTGCCAGCAGTACGGGGGACAGAGCCAAAAACATTCAGTACTTC. Translation: CASSTGDRAKNIQYF.

This clone was recorded at least ten times. The genes are TRBV6-4 and TRBJ2-3; TRBD1 agrees at 10 bases. The CDR3 covers 14 residues. Germline V CDR1 and CDR2: MRHNA, SNTAGT. V lost 2 bases and J lost 4; bases outside the gene matches: 0. DNA of the CDR3: TGTGCCAGCAGTGACGGACAGGGGGCAGATACGCAGTATTTT. Its translation: CASSDGQGADTQYF.